This T cell receptor (beta chain) was captured by sequencing in a study of blood T cells in healthy people across ages. Looked up from germline, CDR1 is DFQATT and CDR2 is SNEGSKA (reference sequence). The CDR3 is 14 amino acids. The V gene lost 0 bases and the J gene lost 5 bases, with 13 bases spanning the gap. The sample, about 10 milliliters of peripheral blood, was drawn from each donor. Sample-barcoded 5' priming and a J-beta primer mix drove a second PCR of about 7 to 11 cycles. TCRdb itself ran the 5' RACE reads through MiXCR, one entry per CDR3 protein. In the table there are hundreds of thousands of distinct CDR3 sequences, approximately 48% of which are singletons.

Sequencing input: blood. This chain joins TRBV20-1 and TRBJ1-2, with D possibly being TRBD1 (5 bases). The clonotype comes from a man aged 60 to 69 in good health. CDR3 coding DNA: TGCAGTGCTAGAGACTATAAGGGGACTTATGGCTACACCTTC. Protein sequence: CSARDYKGTYGYTF.